This record covers a single T cell receptor beta chain. The table lists this clonotype with a count of one. Its antigen target is currently unknown. Base qualities are not provided; no much larger clone lies one nucleotide away. On its own, one read is weak support. This record comes from a study of CD8 T cells in Susac syndrome (dated by TCRdb to about 2019). Concerning the study at large: Among the Susac syndrome patients who were sequenced, clinically active disease was present in over 5 and clinical remission was observed in under ten. Susac syndrome patients were therapy-naive, on corticosteroids (some also receiving IVIg), or on IVIg alone at blood withdrawal. The study used repertoire sequencing to test whether antigen drove CD8+ T cell activation and differentiation in Susac syndrome. Overall study results and their limits: The study acknowledged that relatively few individuals were included in the TCR sequencing and HLA analysis. In patients with Susac syndrome, the CD4+ T cell repertoire showed no detectable clonal expansion.

Peripheral blood CD8+ and CD4+ T cells from healthy donors, Susac syndrome patients and multiple sclerosis patients were profiled by high-throughput TCR beta sequencing. Susac syndrome patients met recently defined diagnostic criteria for definite or probable disease. CD8+ TEMRA cells were enriched by FACS, while bulk CD8+ and CD4+ T cells were purified by magnetic negative isolation. Blood was collected in EDTA tubes and processed within 24 hours, with PBMCs isolated through density gradient centrifugation. PBMCs intended for TCR sequencing were cryopreserved in liquid nitrogen and were subsequently thawed in a 37 degrees C water bath. The sorted or isolated CD4+, CD8+ and CD8+ TEMRA cells had a purity of 90% or higher. From the cysteine through the phenylalanine, the CDR3 covers 15 amino acids. CDR3 DNA only is kept here, 45 bases in frame from base 1. V drops 5 bases and J drops 8 bases, leaving 19 bases in between.

RNA was extracted with the RNeasy kit and about 0.5 to 1 ug was reverse transcribed using random hexamers. TCR beta CDR3 regions were amplified with the immunoSEQ multiplex PCR assay covering 54 Vbeta and 13 Jbeta segments. PCR amplification bias was corrected using a synthetic template baseline for primer optimization and computational correction. As for the original processing: Only productive sequences were kept, with reads annotated to V, D and J genes according to IMGT and analyzed in immunoSEQ Analyzer. Clonality was computed as one minus Shannon entropy normalized by log2 of the number of productive unique sequences. Public and private clones were assessed among the 100 most prevalent clones of each patient and control. Clones were defined as Susac-specific when absent from the healthy and MS cohorts, from 1052 published viral clones and from other ImmuneACCESS disease sequences. Using fastp at Q25 and MiXCR, TCRdb reprocessed the public reads and kept productive beta chains. Rows with one shared CDR3 protein collapse into an entry with the most common genes and DNA. The V and J calls and clone size come from TCRdb's table, not from the authors' own analysis. Across this sample there are about 120,000 distinct CDR3 sequences, with nearly 96% seen only once. 0.11% to 0.15% of the sample goes to the ten largest clones.

This TCR was recovered from a human donor with Susac syndrome. The sample was CD4+ T cells from PBMCs. In this chain, TRBV12-3 or TRBV12-4 is recombined with TRBJ2-1; the D region is possibly TRBD1 or TRBD2, each matching across 5 bases. The CDR3 reads CASSRDLFQIYEQFF. The sequence in DNA is TGTGCCAGCAGTCGGGACCTCTTCCAGATATATGAGCAGTTCTTC.